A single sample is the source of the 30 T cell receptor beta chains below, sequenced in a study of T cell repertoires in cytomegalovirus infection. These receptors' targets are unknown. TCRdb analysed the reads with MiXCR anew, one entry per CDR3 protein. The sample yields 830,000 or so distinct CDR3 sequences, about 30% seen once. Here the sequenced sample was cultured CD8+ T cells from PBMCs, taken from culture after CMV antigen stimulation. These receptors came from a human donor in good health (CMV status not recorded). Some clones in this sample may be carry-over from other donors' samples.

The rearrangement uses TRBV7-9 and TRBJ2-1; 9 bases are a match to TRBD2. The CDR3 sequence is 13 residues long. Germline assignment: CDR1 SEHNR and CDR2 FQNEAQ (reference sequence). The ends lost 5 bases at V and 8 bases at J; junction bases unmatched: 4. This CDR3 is CASSPGTSYEQFF. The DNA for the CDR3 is TGTGCCAGCAGCCCCGGGACTAGCTATGAGCAGTTCTTC.

The CDR3 region has the DNA TGTGCCAGCAGACCGGGACAGGGGGTTTTGGAGACCCAGTACTTC. Translation gives CASRPGQGVLETQYF. This sequence joins TRBV12-3 or TRBV12-4 and TRBJ2-5, with 11 bases identical to TRBD1. The length of the CDR3 is 15 residues. V shed 6 bases and J 5 bases; nucleotides not matched to a gene: 8.

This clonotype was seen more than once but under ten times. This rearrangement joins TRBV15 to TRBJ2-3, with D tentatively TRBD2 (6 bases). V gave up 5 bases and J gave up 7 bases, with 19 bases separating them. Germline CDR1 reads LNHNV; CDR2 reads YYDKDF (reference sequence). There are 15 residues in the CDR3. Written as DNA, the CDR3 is TGTGCCACCAGCCTCCGGGTCGCGGGGTTATATACGCAGTATTTT. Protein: CATSLRVAGLYTQYF.

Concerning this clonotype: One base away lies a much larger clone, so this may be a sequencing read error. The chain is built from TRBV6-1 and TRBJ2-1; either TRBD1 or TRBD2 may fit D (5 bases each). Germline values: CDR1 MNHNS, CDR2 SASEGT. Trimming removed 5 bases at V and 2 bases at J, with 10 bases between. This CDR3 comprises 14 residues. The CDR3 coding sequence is TGTGCCAGCAGTAGACAGCGGCCCTACAATGAGCAGTTCTTC. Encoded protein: CASSRQRPYNEQFF.

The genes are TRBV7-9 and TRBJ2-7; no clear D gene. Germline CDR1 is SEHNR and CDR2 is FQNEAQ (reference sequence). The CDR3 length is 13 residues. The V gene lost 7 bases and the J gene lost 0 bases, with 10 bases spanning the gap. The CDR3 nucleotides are TGTGCCAGCACCCCGGAGCCCTCCTACGAGCAGTACTTC. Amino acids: CASTPEPSYEQYF.

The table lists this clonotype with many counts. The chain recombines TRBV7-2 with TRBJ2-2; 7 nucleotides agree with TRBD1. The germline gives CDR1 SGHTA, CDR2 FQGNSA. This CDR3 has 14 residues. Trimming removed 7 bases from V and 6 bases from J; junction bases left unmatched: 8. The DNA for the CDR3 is TGTGCCAGCAACCCGACAGGGAGCGCCGGGGAGCTGTTTTTT. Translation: CASNPTGSAGELFF.

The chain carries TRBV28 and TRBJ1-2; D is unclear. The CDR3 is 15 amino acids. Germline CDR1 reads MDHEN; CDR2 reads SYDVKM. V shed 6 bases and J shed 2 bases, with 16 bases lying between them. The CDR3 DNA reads TGTGCCAGCAGGTACCTCGGTGTCCTAAACTATGGCTACACCTTC. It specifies CASRYLGVLNYGYTF.

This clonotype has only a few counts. CDR3 DNA: TGTGCCAGCAGTCCGCGACTGGCAAACAATGAGCAGTTCTTC. Translated, it gives CASSPRLANNEQFF. The chain combines TRBV9 with TRBJ2-1; D gene uncertain. The CDR3 extends over 14 amino acids. Per the germline V gene, CDR1 is SGDLS and CDR2 is YYNGEE. V dropped 5 bases and J dropped 5 bases, with 14 bases sitting between them.

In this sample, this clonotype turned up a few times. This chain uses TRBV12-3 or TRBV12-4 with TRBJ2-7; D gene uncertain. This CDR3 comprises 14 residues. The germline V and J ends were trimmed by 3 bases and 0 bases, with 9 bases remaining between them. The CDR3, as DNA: TGTGCCAGCAGTTTCGGCAGGAGCTCCTACGAGCAGTACTTC. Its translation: CASSFGRSSYEQYF.

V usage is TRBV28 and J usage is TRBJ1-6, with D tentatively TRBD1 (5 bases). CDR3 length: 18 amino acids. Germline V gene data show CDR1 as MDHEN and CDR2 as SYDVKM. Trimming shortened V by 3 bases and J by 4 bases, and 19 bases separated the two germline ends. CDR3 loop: CASSLRPQRGDYNSPLHF. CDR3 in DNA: TGTGCCAGCAGTTTGCGGCCCCAGCGGGGGGATTATAATTCACCCCTCCACTTT.

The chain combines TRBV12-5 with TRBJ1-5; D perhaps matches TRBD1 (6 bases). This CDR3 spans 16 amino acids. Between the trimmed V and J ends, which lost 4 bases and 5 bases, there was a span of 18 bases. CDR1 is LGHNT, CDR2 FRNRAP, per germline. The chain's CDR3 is CASGSDFRDTYQPQHF. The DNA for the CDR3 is TGTGCTAGTGGTTCCGATTTCCGGGACACTTATCAGCCCCAGCATTTT.

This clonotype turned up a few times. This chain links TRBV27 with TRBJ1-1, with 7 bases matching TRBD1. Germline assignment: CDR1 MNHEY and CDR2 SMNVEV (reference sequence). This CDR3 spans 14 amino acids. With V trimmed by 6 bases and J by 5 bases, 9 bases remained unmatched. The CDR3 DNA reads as TGTGCCAGCAGGGAGGGGGCGGTGGTGACTGAAGCTTTCTTT. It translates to CASREGAVVTEAFF.

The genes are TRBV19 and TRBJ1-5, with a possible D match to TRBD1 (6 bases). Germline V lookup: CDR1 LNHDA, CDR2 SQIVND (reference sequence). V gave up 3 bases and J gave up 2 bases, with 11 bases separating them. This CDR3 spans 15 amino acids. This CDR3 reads CASSIIGGGNQPQHF. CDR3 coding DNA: TGTGCCAGTAGTATTATAGGGGGTGGCAATCAGCCCCAGCATTTT.

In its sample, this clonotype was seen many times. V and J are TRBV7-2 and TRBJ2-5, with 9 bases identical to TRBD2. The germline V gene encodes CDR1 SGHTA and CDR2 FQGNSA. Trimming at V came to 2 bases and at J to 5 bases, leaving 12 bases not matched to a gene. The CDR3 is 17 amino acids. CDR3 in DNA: TGTGCCAGCAGCTTAACGCGTCGAGCGGGGGGCGTCGAGACCCAGTACTTC. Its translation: CASSLTRRAGGVETQYF.

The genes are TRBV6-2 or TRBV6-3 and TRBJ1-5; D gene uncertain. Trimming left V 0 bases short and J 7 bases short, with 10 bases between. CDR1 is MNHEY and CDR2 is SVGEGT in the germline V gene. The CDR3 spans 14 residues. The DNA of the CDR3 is TGTGCCAGCAGTTACTCGCCGCGACTCCAGCCCCAGCATTTT. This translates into CASSYSPRLQPQHF.

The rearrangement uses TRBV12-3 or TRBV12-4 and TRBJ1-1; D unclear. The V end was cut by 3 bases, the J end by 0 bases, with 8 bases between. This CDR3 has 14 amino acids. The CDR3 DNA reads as TGTGCCAGCAGTTTTGACGGGATGAACACTGAAGCTTTCTTT. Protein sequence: CASSFDGMNTEAFF.

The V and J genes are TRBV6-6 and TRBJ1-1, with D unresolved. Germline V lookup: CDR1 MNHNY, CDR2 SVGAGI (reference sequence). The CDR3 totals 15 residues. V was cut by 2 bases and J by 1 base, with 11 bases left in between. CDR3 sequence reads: CASSYGVQKNTEAFF. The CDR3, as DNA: TGTGCCAGCAGTTACGGGGTACAGAAGAACACTGAAGCTTTCTTT.

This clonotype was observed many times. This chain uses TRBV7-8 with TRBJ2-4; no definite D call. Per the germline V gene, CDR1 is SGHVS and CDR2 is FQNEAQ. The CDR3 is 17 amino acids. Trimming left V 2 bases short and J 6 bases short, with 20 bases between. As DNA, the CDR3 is TGTGCCAGCAGCTTACGGCCATTGGAAAGCGCCTTAAACATTCAGTACTTC. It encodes CASSLRPLESALNIQYF.

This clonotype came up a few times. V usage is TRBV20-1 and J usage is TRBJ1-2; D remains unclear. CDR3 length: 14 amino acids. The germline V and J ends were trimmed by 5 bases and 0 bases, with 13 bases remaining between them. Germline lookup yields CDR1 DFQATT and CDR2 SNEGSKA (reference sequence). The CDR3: CSADYLGPNYGYTF. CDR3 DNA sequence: TGCAGTGCTGACTACCTGGGTCCTAACTATGGCTACACCTTC.

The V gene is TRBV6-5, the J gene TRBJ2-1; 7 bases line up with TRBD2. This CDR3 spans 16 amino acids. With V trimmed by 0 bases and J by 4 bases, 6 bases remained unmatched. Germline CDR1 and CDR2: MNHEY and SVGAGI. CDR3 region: CASSYSAGELYNEQFF. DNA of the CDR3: TGTGCCAGCAGTTACTCGGCGGGGGAGCTTTACAATGAGCAGTTCTTC.

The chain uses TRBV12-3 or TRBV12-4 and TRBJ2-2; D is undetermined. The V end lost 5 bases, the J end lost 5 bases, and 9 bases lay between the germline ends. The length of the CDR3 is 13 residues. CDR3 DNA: TGTGCCAGCAGTCGCACGTTGACCGGGGAGCTGTTTTTT. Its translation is CASSRTLTGELFF.

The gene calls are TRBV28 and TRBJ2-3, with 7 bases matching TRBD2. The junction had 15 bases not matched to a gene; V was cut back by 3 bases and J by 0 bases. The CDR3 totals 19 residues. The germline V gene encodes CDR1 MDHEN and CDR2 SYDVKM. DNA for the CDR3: TGTGCCAGCAGTTTGGGCGGGGGTCGCATCCATTCTAGCACAGATACGCAGTATTTT. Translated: CASSLGGGRIHSSTDTQYF.

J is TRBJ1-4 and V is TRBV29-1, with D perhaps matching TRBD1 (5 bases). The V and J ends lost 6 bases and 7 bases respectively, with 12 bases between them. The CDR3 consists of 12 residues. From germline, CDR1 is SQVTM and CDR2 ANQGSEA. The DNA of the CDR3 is TGCAGCGTGGCTGCAAGGGGTGAAAAACTGTTTTTT. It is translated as CSVAARGEKLFF.

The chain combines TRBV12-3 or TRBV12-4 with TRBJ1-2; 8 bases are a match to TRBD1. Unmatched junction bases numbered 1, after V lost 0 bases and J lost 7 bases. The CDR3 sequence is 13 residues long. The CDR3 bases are TGTGCCAGCAGTTTAGCGACAGGGGTTGGCTACACCTTC. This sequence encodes CASSLATGVGYTF.

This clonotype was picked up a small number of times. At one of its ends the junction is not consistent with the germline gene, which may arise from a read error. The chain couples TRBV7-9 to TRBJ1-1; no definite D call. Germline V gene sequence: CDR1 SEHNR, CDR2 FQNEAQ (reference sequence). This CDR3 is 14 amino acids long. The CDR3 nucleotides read TGTGCCAGCAGCTTAGTCTCCCCGGAGACTGAAGCTTACTTT. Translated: CASSLVSPETEAYF. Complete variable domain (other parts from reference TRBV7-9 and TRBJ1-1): DTGVSQNPRHKITKRGQNVTFRCDPISEHNRLYWYRQTLGQGPEFLTYFQNEAQLEKSRLLSDRFSAERPKGSFSTLEIQRTEQGDSAMYLCASSLVSPETEAYFGQGTRLTVV.

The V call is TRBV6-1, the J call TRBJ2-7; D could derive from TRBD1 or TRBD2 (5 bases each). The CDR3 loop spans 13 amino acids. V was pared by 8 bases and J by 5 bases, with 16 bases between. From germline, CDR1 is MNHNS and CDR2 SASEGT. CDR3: CASPRGRDNEQYV. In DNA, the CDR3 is TGTGCCAGCCCCCGGGGCCGGGATAACGAGCAGTACGTC.

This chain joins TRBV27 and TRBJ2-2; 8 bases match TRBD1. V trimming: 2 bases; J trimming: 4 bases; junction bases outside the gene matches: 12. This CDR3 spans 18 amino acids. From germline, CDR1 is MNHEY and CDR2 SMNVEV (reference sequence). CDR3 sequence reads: CASSLETRQGRSTGELFF. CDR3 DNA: TGTGCCAGCAGTTTAGAGACCAGACAGGGGAGATCCACCGGGGAGCTGTTTTTT.

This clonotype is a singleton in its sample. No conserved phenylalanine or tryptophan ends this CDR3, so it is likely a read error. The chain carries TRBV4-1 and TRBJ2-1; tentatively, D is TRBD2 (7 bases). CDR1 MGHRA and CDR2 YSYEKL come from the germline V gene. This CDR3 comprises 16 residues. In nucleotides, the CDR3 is TGTGCCAGCAGCCAAGAGAGAGGGGGGGCGAACAATGAGCAGTTCCTC. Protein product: CASSQERGGANNEQFL.

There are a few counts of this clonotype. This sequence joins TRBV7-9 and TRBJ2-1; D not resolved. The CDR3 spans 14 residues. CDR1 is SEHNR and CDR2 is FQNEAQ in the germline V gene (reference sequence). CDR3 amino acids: CAYSWGLTYNEQFF. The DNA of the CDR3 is TGTGCTTATTCGTGGGGTCTGACCTACAATGAGCAGTTCTTC.

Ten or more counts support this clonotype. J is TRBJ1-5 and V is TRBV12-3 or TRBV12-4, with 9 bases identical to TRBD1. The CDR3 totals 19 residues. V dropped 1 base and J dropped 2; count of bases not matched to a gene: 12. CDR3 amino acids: CASSLDGYRGLLGNQPQHF. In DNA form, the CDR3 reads TGTGCCAGCAGTTTAGACGGGTACAGGGGGCTCTTGGGCAATCAGCCCCAGCATTTT.